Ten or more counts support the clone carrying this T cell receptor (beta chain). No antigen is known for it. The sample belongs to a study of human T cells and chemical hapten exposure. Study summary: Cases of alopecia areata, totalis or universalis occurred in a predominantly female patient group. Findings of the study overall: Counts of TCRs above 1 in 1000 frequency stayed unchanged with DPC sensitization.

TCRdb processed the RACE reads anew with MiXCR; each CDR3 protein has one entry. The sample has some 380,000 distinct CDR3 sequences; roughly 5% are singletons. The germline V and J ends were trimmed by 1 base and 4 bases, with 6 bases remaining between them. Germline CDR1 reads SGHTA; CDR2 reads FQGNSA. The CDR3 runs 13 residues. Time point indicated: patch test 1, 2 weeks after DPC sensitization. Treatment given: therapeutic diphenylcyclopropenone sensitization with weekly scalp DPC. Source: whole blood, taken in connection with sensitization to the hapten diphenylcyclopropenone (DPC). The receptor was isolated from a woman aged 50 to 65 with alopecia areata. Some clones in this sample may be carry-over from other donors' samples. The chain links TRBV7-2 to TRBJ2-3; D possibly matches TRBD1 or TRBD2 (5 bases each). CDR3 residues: CASSLEGPDTQYF. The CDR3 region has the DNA TGTGCCAGCAGCTTAGAGGGACCAGATACGCAGTATTTT.